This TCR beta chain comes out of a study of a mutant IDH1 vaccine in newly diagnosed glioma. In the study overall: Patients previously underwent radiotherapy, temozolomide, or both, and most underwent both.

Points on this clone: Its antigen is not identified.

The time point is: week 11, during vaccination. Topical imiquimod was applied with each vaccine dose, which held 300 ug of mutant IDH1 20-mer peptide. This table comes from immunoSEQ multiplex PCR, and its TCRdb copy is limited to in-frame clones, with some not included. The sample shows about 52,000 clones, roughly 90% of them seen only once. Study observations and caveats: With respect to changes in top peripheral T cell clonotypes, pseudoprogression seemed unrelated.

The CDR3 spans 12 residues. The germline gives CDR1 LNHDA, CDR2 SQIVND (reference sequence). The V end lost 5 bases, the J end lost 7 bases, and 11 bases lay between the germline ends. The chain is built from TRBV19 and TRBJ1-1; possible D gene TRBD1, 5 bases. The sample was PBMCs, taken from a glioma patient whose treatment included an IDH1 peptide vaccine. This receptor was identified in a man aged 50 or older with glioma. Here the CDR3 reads CASSVGHIEAFF. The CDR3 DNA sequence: TGTGCCAGTAGTGTAGGACATATTGAAGCTTTCTTT.